A selection of T cell receptor beta chains follows, all from one sample in a study of early T cells in non-severe SARS-CoV-2 infection. TCRdb itself ran the 5' RACE reads through MiXCR, one entry per CDR3 protein. The sample contains about 80,000 distinct CDR3 sequences, 13% to 15% of which appear only once. What was sequenced was whole blood. These receptors were taken from an adult who was a healthcare worker with PCR-confirmed SARS-CoV-2 infection or an uninfected control (not recorded which). The CDR3 runs from the conserved cysteine through the conserved F or W. D genes are given only for firm matches. Size is omitted from some rows. Given values are once, few, many or a class for expanded clones.

abundance	v_gene	j_gene	d_gene	CDR3nt	CDR3aa
-	TRBV5-1	TRBJ2-1	TRBD2	TGCGCCAGCAGCGTCGGACTAGCGGGGGGTCGTTACAATGAGCAGTTCTTC	CASSVGLAGGRYNEQFF
-	TRBV12-5	TRBJ2-7	TRBD2	TGTGCTAGTGGTTTGGTATTGACGCTAGCGGGGTCGTTCTACGAGCAGTACTTC	CASGLVLTLAGSFYEQYF
-	TRBV18	TRBJ2-2	-	TGTGCCAGCACCGCCGTTGCCCCCGGGGAGCTGTTTTTT	CASTAVAPGELFF
many	TRBV6-2/TRBV6-3	TRBJ2-7	-	TGTGCCAGCAGTTACGAGAGTTACTACGAGCAGTACTTC	CASSYESYYEQYF
many	TRBV10-3	TRBJ2-6	TRBD1	TGTGCCACGAGGACAGGGCTCTCTGGGGCCAACGTCCTGACTTTC	CATRTGLSGANVLTF
few	TRBV29-1	TRBJ2-7	-	TGCAGCGTCCGGGGGGCCGGCTACGAGCAGTACTTC	CSVRGAGYEQYF
few	TRBV29-1	TRBJ2-7	-	TGCAGCGTTGAAGGGACGCACGAGCAGTACTTC	CSVEGTHEQYF
many	TRBV3-1	TRBJ2-1	TRBD2	TGTGCCAGCAGCCAAGAGTTAGCGGGGGCCACCTACAATGAGCAGTTCTTC	CASSQELAGATYNEQFF
few	TRBV5-6	TRBJ1-6	TRBD1	TGTGCCAGCAGCTTAAGGACAGGGCGGAATTCACCCCTCCACTTT	CASSLRTGRNSPLHF
-	TRBV19	TRBJ2-7	-	TGTGCCAGTAGTCCCTATCCTACCTACGAGCAGTACTTC	CASSPYPTYEQYF
-	TRBV29-1	TRBJ2-3	TRBD2	TGCAGCGTTTCTACTAGCGGGGGCACAGATACGCAGTTTTTT	CSVSTSGGTDTQFF
few	TRBV12-3/TRBV12-4	TRBJ1-5	TRBD1	TGTGCCAGCACCCTGTACAGGGGAATAAGCAATCAGCCCCAGCATTTT	CASTLYRGISNQPQHF
few	TRBV28	TRBJ1-1	-	TGTGCCAGCAGTTTAGGGTCGACTGAAGCTTTCTTT	CASSLGSTEAFF
-	TRBV25-1	TRBJ2-7	-	TGTGCCAGCAGTGAAGCAGGCGAGCAGTACTTC	CASSEAGEQYF
-	TRBV9	TRBJ2-7	TRBD2	TGTGCCAGCAGCGTGGGGCCCGATAGGGACTACGAGCAGAACTTC	CASSVGPDRDYEQNF
few	TRBV2	TRBJ2-3	TRBD2	TGTGCCAGCAACGGACTAGCGCGCACAGATACGCAGTATTTT	CASNGLARTDTQYF
-	TRBV7-9	TRBJ1-2	-	TGTGCCAGCAGCCTGGCCGTTTTTGGCTACACCTTC	CASSLAVFGYTF
few	TRBV7-6	TRBJ2-5	-	TGTGCCAGCAGCTTTGCGGGGATTGGAGCAACCCAGTACTTC	CASSFAGIGATQYF
many	TRBV30	TRBJ1-6	-	TGTGCCTGGAGTGAGCGTGGGATTAATTCACCCCTCCACTTT	CAWSERGINSPLHF
few	TRBV11-1	TRBJ2-1	TRBD2	TGTGCCAGCAGTTTCCTAGCGGGGGGAGGGAGTGAGCAGTTCTTC	CASSFLAGGGSEQFF
-	TRBV28	TRBJ1-1	-	TGTGCCAGCAGTTTTTGGGGGGGCGCATCGTTTGAAGCTTTCTTT	CASSFWGGASFEAFF
few	TRBV25-1	TRBJ2-3	-	TGTGCCAGCAGTGAATTGAAGGTCCCGGGAGATACGCAGTATTTT	CASSELKVPGDTQYF
-	TRBV27	TRBJ1-1	-	TGTGCCAGCGGGGGGGTCATGAACACTGAAGCTTTCTTT	CASGGVMNTEAFF
few	TRBV7-3	TRBJ1-2	TRBD1	TGTGCCAGCAGCTTAAACAGGGGGAATGGCTACACCTTC	CASSLNRGNGYTF
-	TRBV12-3/TRBV12-4	TRBJ1-2	-	TGTGCCAGCAGTCCGGGGAACAACTATGGCTACACCTTC	CASSPGNNYGYTF
few	TRBV11-2	TRBJ2-1	-	TGTGCCAGCAGCTCCGCTACCGGGACCCTTCTACGTGAGCAGTTCTTC	CASSSATGTLLREQFF
many	TRBV6-5	TRBJ2-3	-	TGTGCCAGCAGTAAACAGAATCCCACAGATACGCAGTATTTT	CASSKQNPTDTQYF
many	TRBV12-3/TRBV12-4	TRBJ1-2	-	TGTGCCAGCAGTCCCCGGAGCGGGCGTCGTGGCTACACCTTC	CASSPRSGRRGYTF
-	TRBV3-1	TRBJ1-1	-	TGTGCCAGCAGCCACCCGGGGACTGAAGCTTTCTTT	CASSHPGTEAFF
-	TRBV14	TRBJ2-3	TRBD2	TGTGCCAGCAGCCTCCTAGCGGGGGCTCACACAGATACGCAGTATTTT	CASSLLAGAHTDTQYF
-	TRBV11-2	TRBJ1-6	-	TGTGCCAGCAGCTTACCCGGAGGGGCGACACCCCTCCACTTT	CASSLPGGATPLHF
-	TRBV6-4	TRBJ2-3	-	TGTGCCAGCAGTGGCTCTAGCACAGATACGCTGTATTTT	CASSGSSTDTLYF
many	TRBV12-3/TRBV12-4	TRBJ1-2	TRBD1	TGTGCCAGCAGTTTCTTTACAGGGGGCTATGGCTACACCTTC	CASSFFTGGYGYTF
few	TRBV10-1	TRBJ2-7	-	TGCGCCAGCAGCGCCTCAGGGACGGGGAAGCAGTACTTC	CASSASGTGKQYF
-	TRBV27	TRBJ1-6	-	TGTGCCAGCAGTTTATCGGGAAGCCTTAATTCACCCCTCCACTTT	CASSLSGSLNSPLHF
few	TRBV3-1	TRBJ2-5	-	TGTGCCACCCAGACGGACAGTTGGGAGACCCAGTACTTC	CATQTDSWETQYF
-	TRBV25-1	TRBJ2-5	-	TGTGCCAGCAATATAAATGAGGAGACCCAGTACTTC	CASNINEETQYF
few	TRBV12-3/TRBV12-4	TRBJ2-3	-	TGTGCCAGCAGGCACACAGATACGCAGTATTTT	CASRHTDTQYF
few	TRBV6-6	TRBJ1-1	-	TGTGCCAGCAGTTATGTCCAGGGTCCTGAAGCTTTCTTT	CASSYVQGPEAFF
few	TRBV7-9	TRBJ2-3	-	TGTGCCAGCAGCTTAGCGAGGGTTTCTACAGATACGCAGTATTTT	CASSLARVSTDTQYF
-	TRBV5-5	TRBJ1-5	-	TGTGCCAGCAGCTTGGTAGCATATGGGCAGCCCCAGCATTTT	CASSLVAYGQPQHF
few	TRBV29-1	TRBJ2-7	-	TGCAGCGTTGAAGACCCAGGCGAGCAGTACTTC	CSVEDPGEQYF
-	TRBV4-1	TRBJ1-4	TRBD1	TGCGCCAGCAGCCATAAAGACAGGGGTGGTGAAAAACTGTTTTTT	CASSHKDRGGEKLFF
few	TRBV12-3/TRBV12-4	TRBJ2-2	TRBD1	TGTGCCAGCAGGGCGAGAGGGACAGGGGTTTTCGCCGGGGAGCTGTTTTTT	CASRARGTGVFAGELFF
-	TRBV7-2	TRBJ2-3	TRBD2	TGTGCCAGCAGCCCTCAGACTAGCCTCCTGACAGATACGCAGTATTTT	CASSPQTSLLTDTQYF
-	TRBV5-1	TRBJ1-2	-	TGCGCCAGCAGCTTGTCCGGCAGAAACCCCTATGGCTACACCTTC	CASSLSGRNPYGYTF
-	TRBV9	TRBJ2-3	-	TGTGCCAGCAGCGTAGGAGGCCGGACTCGAGATACGCAGTATTTT	CASSVGGRTRDTQYF
-	TRBV9	TRBJ1-4	-	TGTGCCAGCAGCCTAAGTGGTACTAATGAAAAACTGTTTTTT	CASSLSGTNEKLFF
many	TRBV29-1	TRBJ2-5	TRBD1	TGCAGCGTTGAGAGGACAGGGGCCCAACGGGGGACCCAGTACTTC	CSVERTGAQRGTQYF
few	TRBV2	TRBJ2-5	-	TGTGCCAGTCGGGATAGCCAAGAGACCCAGTACTTC	CASRDSQETQYF
-	TRBV12-3/TRBV12-4	TRBJ1-3	-	TGTGCCAGCAGTTTTTTAGGGATAAGAAACACCATATATTTT	CASSFLGIRNTIYF
-	TRBV6-6	TRBJ1-5	TRBD1	TGTGCCAGCAGTCCGGGACAGGAATATCAGCCCCAGCATTTT	CASSPGQEYQPQHF
few	TRBV29-1	TRBJ1-1	-	TGCAGCGTTGACAGGCGCATGAACACTGAAGCTTTCTTT	CSVDRRMNTEAFF
-	TRBV2	TRBJ2-2	-	TGTGCCAGCATCTCAACCGGGGAGCTGTTTTTT	CASISTGELFF